This T cell receptor (beta chain) originates from a study of T cell responses to AZD1222 COVID-19 vaccine. Study conclusions and caveats: At baseline, just five to seven AZD1222 recipients tested seropositive. The span of vaccine-associated CD4 TCRs extended across spike, with dominance at 160-218 and 743-854.

Trimming shortened V by 5 bases and J by 8 bases, and 22 bases separated the two germline ends. The CDR3 is made up of 17 amino acids. CDR1 and CDR2 from the germline V gene are SGHTA and FQGNSA. As regards this clone: The antigen is not known.

Method: immunoSEQ multiplex PCR; TCRdb's copy keeps in-frame clones and lacks some. The sample contains over 110,000 clones, 93% of which appear only once. The sequenced sample was peripheral blood, obtained on day 0 of AZD1222 vaccination. The clonotype originates from an adult in good health. The V call is TRBV7-2, the J call TRBJ1-6; D is unclear. The CDR3 here is CASSPLMSGLRDSPLHF. The CDR3 nucleotides are TGTGCCAGCAGCCCCTTGATGTCAGGCTTGCGTGATTCACCCCTCCACTTT.